This T cell receptor (beta chain) was profiled in a study of technical replicates of blood from several donors. This CDR3 region has 11 residues. The V end lost 5 bases, the J end lost 7 bases, and 8 bases lay between the germline ends. Germline-derived CDR1 and CDR2 are MDHEN and SYDVKM. This clone was found a few times. Clones were sequenced by immunoSEQ multiplex PCR, and TCRdb holds only the in-frame ones, with some missing. This sample carries approximately 81,000 clones, 75% to 90% of them seen once, and the ten largest clones take around 3.9%. The chain has TRBV28 and TRBJ2-5; no firm D call. The origin of this receptor is a human donor in good health. Some clones in this sample may be carry-over from other donors' samples. The sequencing sample was made of PBMCs. DNA for the CDR3: TGTGCCAGCAGTCAACCGGGGACCCAGTACTTC. Its protein product is CASSQPGTQYF. The full variable domain, in which reference TRBV28 and TRBJ2-5 provide the parts outside the CDR3, is DVKVTQSSRYLVKRTGEKVFLECVQDMDHENMFWYRQDPGLGLRLIYFSYDVKMKEKGDIPEGYSVSREKKERFSLILESASTNQTSMYLCASSQPGTQYFGPGTRLLVL.